This is a list of T cell receptor beta chains from one sample in a study of OX40 agonist ivuxolimab in advanced cancers. Libraries were prepared by immunoSEQ multiplex PCR; TCRdb keeps only in-frame clonotypes and omits some of them. Counted here are under 40,000 clones, about 80% occurring once; the ten biggest clones make up around 9.3%. Source: CD4+ or CD8+ T cells sorted from blood, taken in a trial of the OX40 agonist ivuxolimab. These receptors all come from an adult with an advanced solid tumor such as melanoma, head and neck, liver or kidney cancer. Both conserved end residues are part of each CDR3. The order of the fields is clone size, J gene, D gene, V gene, CDR3 protein, CDR3 DNA. The D gene is left open where the match is weak. Where a row states a size, it is once, few, many or the class of an expanded clone; other rows omit it.

once | TRBJ2-3 | TRBD1 | TRBV28 | CASSRDRGGADTQYF | TGTGCCAGCAGCCGGGACAGGGGAGGAGCAGATACGCAGTATTTT
few | TRBJ2-7 | . | TRBV29-1 | CSVATTSYEQYF | TGCAGCGTTGCAACTACGTCCTACGAGCAGTACTTC
. | TRBJ2-4 | . | TRBV6-5 | CASSYTGVLGKNIQYF | TGTGCCAGCAGTTATACGGGGGTGTTGGGGAAAAACATTCAGTACTTC
few | TRBJ1-3 | . | TRBV30 | CAWSVMSGNTIYF | TGTGCCTGGAGTGTTATGTCGGGAAACACCATATATTTT
. | TRBJ1-2 | . | TRBV2 | CASREGRTSGGYTF | TGTGCCAGCAGGGAAGGCCGGACCTCTGGGGGCTACACCTTC
. | TRBJ2-2 | . | TRBV7-3 | CASSLRTAGELFF | TGTGCCAGCAGCTTAAGAACTGCCGGGGAGCTGTTTTTT
few | TRBJ2-7 | . | TRBV6-1 | CASRGGPGIYEQYF | TGTGCCAGCAGAGGGGGACCAGGAATCTACGAGCAGTACTTC
. | TRBJ2-3 | TRBD2 | TRBV11-1 | CASSLRGGLAGYTDTQYF | TGTGCCAGCAGCCTCAGGGGGGGGCTAGCGGGATACACAGATACGCAGTATTTT
. | TRBJ1-5 | . | TRBV20-1 | CSASGNQPQHF | TGCAGTGCTAGCGGCAATCAGCCCCAGCATTTT
. | TRBJ2-2 | TRBD2 | TRBV5-1 | CASSLSQGLAFRELFF | TGCGCCAGCAGCTTGAGCCAGGGACTAGCTTTCAGGGAGCTGTTTTTT
. | TRBJ2-3 | . | TRBV12-5 | CARGLGGGLTDTQYF | TGTGCTAGGGGTTTAGGGGGGGGGTTGACAGATACGCAGTATTTT
. | TRBJ2-5 | TRBD2 | TRBV6-1 | CASFLAGAGEETQYF | TGTGCCAGCTTTCTAGCGGGGGCTGGGGAGGAGACCCAGTACTTC
. | TRBJ1-2 | . | TRBV13 | CASSSLRYGYTF | TGTGCCAGCAGTTCACTCCGGTATGGCTACACCTTC
few | TRBJ2-7 | TRBD2 | TRBV7-2 | CASSLAGGLSYEQYF | TGTGCCAGCAGTTTAGCGGGGGGGCTCTCCTACGAGCAGTACTTC
few | TRBJ1-2 | . | TRBV7-2 | CASSSHSGTTGYTF | TGTGCCAGCAGCTCTCACTCCGGGACGACTGGCTACACCTTC
. | TRBJ2-5 | TRBD1 | TRBV28 | CASSYRTGAQETQYF | TGTGCCAGCAGTTACAGGACAGGGGCGCAAGAGACCCAGTACTTC
. | TRBJ1-2 | TRBD1 | TRBV5-4 | CASSLRDSGIYGYTF | TGTGCCAGCAGCTTGCGGGACAGTGGGATTTATGGCTACACCTTC
. | TRBJ2-7 | TRBD2 | TRBV6-1 | CASRPGTSVYEQYF | TGTGCCAGCAGGCCCGGGACTAGCGTCTACGAGCAGTACTTC
once | TRBJ1-1 | TRBD1 | TRBV19 | CASSFRTGVEAFF | TGTGCCAGTAGTTTCCGGACAGGGGTTGAAGCTTTCTTT
. | TRBJ2-5 | . | TRBV6-5 | CASPRQALGETQYF | TGTGCCAGCCCTCGACAGGCGCTGGGGGAGACCCAGTACTTC
once | TRBJ1-2 | . | TRBV5-6 | CASSFTQIRGGYTF | TGTGCCAGCAGCTTTACTCAAATTCGCGGCGGCTACACCTTC
. | TRBJ2-7 | TRBD2 | TRBV11-1 | CASSFGSGTPSYEQYF | TGTGCCAGCAGCTTCGGGAGCGGGACTCCCTCCTACGAGCAGTACTTC
. | TRBJ2-7 | TRBD1 | TRBV6-5 | CASSYSPGTGPYEQYF | TGTGCCAGCAGTTACTCGCCCGGGACAGGGCCCTACGAGCAGTACTTC
once | TRBJ2-2 | TRBD2 | TRBV18 | CASSKPGLANTGELFF | TGTGCCAGCTCAAAACCGGGACTAGCTAACACCGGGGAGCTGTTTTTT
. | TRBJ1-1 | . | TRBV11-2 | CASSLGGFEAFF | TGTGCCAGCAGCTTAGGGGGTTTTGAAGCTTTCTTT
. | TRBJ1-2 | TRBD1 | TRBV27 | CASRSGQARNYGYTF | TGTGCCAGCAGGAGTGGACAGGCCCGTAACTATGGCTACACCTTC
. | TRBJ2-7 | TRBD2 | TRBV5-1 | CASSGTSASYEQYF | TGCGCCAGCTCCGGGACTAGCGCGTCCTACGAGCAGTACTTC
. | TRBJ2-7 | . | TRBV5-4 | CASSIQGGIYEQYF | TGTGCCAGCAGCATTCAAGGAGGTATCTACGAGCAGTACTTC
. | TRBJ1-2 | . | TRBV6-6 | CASSLWAGRGYTF | TGTGCCAGCAGTCTATGGGCAGGGCGAGGCTACACCTTC
. | TRBJ2-2 | TRBD2 | TRBV28 | CASSSGTSGNTGELFF | TGTGCCAGCAGTTCCGGGACTAGCGGGAACACCGGGGAGCTGTTTTTT
once | TRBJ2-7 | . | TRBV19 | CASSIQGYEQYF | TGTGCCAGTAGTATACAGGGGTACGAGCAGTACTTC
. | TRBJ1-4 | . | TRBV19 | CASSTLAATNEKLFF | TGTGCCAGTAGTACCCTGGCGGCAACTAATGAAAAACTGTTTTTT
. | TRBJ2-7 | . | TRBV6-5 | CASSRGAVPTYEQYF | TGTGCCAGCAGTAGGGGGGCGGTCCCTACCTACGAGCAGTACTTC
. | TRBJ1-2 | . | TRBV7-2 | CASSFISREGGYTF | TGTGCCAGCAGCTTTATAAGCAGGGAAGGTGGCTACACCTTC
. | TRBJ2-1 | TRBD2 | TRBV5-1 | CASSLATSGTEFF | TGCGCCAGCAGCTTGGCGACTAGCGGGACAGAGTTCTTC
few | TRBJ2-7 | TRBD2 | TRBV7-2 | CASSLAAAGVYSEQYF | TGTGCCAGCAGCTTAGCTGCGGCGGGGGTTTATTCCGAGCAGTACTTC